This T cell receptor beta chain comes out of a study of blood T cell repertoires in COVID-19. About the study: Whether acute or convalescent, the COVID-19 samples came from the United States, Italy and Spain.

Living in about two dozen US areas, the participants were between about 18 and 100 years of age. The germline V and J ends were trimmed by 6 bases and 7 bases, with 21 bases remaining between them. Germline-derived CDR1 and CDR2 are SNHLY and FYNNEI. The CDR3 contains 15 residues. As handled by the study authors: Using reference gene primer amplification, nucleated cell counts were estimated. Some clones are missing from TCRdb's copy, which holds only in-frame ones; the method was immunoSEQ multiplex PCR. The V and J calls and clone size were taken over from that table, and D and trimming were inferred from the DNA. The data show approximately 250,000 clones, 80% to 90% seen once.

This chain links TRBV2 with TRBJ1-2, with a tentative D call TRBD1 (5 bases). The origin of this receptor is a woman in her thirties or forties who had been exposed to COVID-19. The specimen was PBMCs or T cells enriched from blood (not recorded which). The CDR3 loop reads CASRRSALSGGGYTF. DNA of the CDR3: TGTGCCAGCAGAAGAAGCGCCCTGTCGGGGGGTGGCTACACCTTC.